This T cell receptor (beta chain) stems from a study of shared clonotypes between healthy human individuals. In this sample, this clone turned up once. V shed 1 base, J shed 10 bases, and the junction held 7 bases outside the gene matches. From germline, CDR1 is SGHVS and CDR2 FQNEAQ. This CDR3 is built from 15 residues. Sequencing used immunoSEQ multiplex PCR; TCRdb keeps in-frame clones, though not all of them. Altogether over a million clones are present, around 95% being singletons, with the ten largest covering 0.95% to 1.5%. A split of CD4+ cells into CD45RA+ naive and CD45RA-negative memory subsets was performed.

The sample comprised naive CD4+ T cells sorted from blood. Regarding subset: CD45RA+ positively selected. V gene TRBV7-8 combines with J gene TRBJ1-5, with TRBD1 matching over 10 bases. The TCR was taken from a man aged 25-40 years in good health. CDR3 nucleotides: TGTGCCAGCAGCTTAGAGGGACAGGGGATTCGACCCCAGCATTTT. This codes for CASSLEGQGIRPQHF.